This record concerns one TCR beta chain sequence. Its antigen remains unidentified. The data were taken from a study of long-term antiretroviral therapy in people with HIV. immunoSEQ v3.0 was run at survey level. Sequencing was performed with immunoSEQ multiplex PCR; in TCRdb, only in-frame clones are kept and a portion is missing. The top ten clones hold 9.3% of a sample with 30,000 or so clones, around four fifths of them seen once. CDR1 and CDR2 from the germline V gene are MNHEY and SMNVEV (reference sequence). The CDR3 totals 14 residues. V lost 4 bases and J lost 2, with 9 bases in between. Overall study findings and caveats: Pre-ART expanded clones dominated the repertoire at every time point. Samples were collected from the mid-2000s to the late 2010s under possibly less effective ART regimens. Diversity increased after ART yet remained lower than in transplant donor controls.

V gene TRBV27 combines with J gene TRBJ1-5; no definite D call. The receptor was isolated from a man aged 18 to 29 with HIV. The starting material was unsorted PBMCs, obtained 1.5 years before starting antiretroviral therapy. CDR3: CASSSGRGNQPQHF. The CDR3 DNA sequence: TGTGCCAGCAGTTCAGGACGGGGCAATCAGCCCCAGCATTTT.